The 19 T cell receptor beta chains below were found in one sample sequenced in a study of cytomegalovirus exposure and HLA in healthy donors. Some clones are missing from TCRdb's copy, which holds only in-frame ones; the method was immunoSEQ multiplex PCR. The profile covers about 75,000 clones, with over 80% appearing a single time and 2.5% to 3.5% taken by the ten largest. The sequenced sample consisted of PBMCs. Receptors originate from a man aged 25 to 40 in good health and CMV-seronegative.

The chain links TRBV7-8 to TRBJ2-1, with D tentatively TRBD2 (5 bases). Trimming shortened V by 5 bases and J by 4 bases, and 15 bases separated the two germline ends. CDR3 length equals 15 residues. Germline CDR1 and CDR2: SGHVS and FQNEAQ. The CDR3 spells CASSLRAGVYNEQFF. CDR3 nucleotide sequence: TGTGCCAGCAGCCTGAGGGCGGGCGTTTACAATGAGCAGTTCTTC.

The V gene is TRBV5-4, the J gene TRBJ2-1; 11 positions match TRBD1. This CDR3 has 16 residues. V lost 4 bases to trimming and J lost 8 bases; unmatched junction nucleotides: 11. Germline V CDR1 and CDR2: SGHNT, YYREEE (reference sequence). This chain's CDR3 is CASSPGGTGGTDEQFF. CDR3 in DNA: TGTGCCAGCAGCCCCGGAGGGACAGGGGGTACAGATGAGCAGTTCTTC.

This clone occurred once. The chain uses TRBV9 and TRBJ1-6; 7 nucleotides align to TRBD1. Germline V CDR1 and CDR2: SGDLS, YYNGEE. With 0 bases clipped from V and 8 bases from J, the junction kept 8 bases outside the gene matches. The CDR3 sequence is 16 residues long. The CDR3 DNA follows: TGTGCCAGCAGCGTAGGAGAGGGGGCAATTTATTCACCCCTCCACTTT. Protein: CASSVGEGAIYSPLHF.

The J gene is TRBJ2-7, the V gene TRBV9, with 10 bases identical to TRBD2. Germline CDR1 SGDLS, CDR2 YYNGEE. J lost 8 bases, V lost 3 bases, and 11 bases had no gene match. The length of the CDR3 is 15 residues. The DNA for the CDR3 is TGTGCCAGCAGCGCCATCCCGGGACTAGCGTCTAAGCAGTACGTC. It encodes CASSAIPGLASKQYV.

This chain links TRBV6-4 with TRBJ2-1, with TRBD2 matching 11 bases. The CDR3 has 14 amino acids. Germline CDR1 is MRHNA and CDR2 is SNTAGT. J gave up 6 bases and V 3 bases, and 1 base lay outside the gene matches. For the CDR3, the DNA is TGTGCCAGCAGTGAGGGACTAGCGGCCAATGAGCAGTTCTTC. Its protein is CASSEGLAANEQFF.

The V call is TRBV7-2, the J call TRBJ2-1, with 8 positions matching TRBD2. The CDR3 has 17 amino acids. Germline V gene lookup returns CDR1 SGHTA and CDR2 FQGNSA. After removal of 1 base from V and 6 bases from J, the junction contained 11 bases not matched to a gene. The CDR3 here is CASSLDHTRGGLNEQFF. CDR3 bases: TGTGCCAGCAGCTTAGATCACACCCGGGGGGGCCTCAATGAGCAGTTCTTC.

The chain joins TRBV5-6 to TRBJ1-2, with D hard to call. The CDR3 sequence is 13 residues long. From germline, CDR1 is SGHDT and CDR2 YYEEEE. The germline V and J ends were trimmed by 0 bases and 2 bases, with 5 bases remaining between them. Here the CDR3 DNA reads TGTGCCAGCAGCTTGGGGCAGAACTATGGCTACACCTTC. Protein product: CASSLGQNYGYTF.

V usage is TRBV6-5 and J usage is TRBJ1-2; TRBD1 might be the D (6 bases). The CDR3 has 13 amino acids. The germline gives CDR1 MNHEY, CDR2 SVGAGI. V was trimmed by 6 bases and J by 4 bases, leaving 12 bases between them. The CDR3 region has the DNA TGTGCCAGCAGACATCAGGACAGCTATGGCTACACCTTC. It translates to CASRHQDSYGYTF.

The chain uses TRBV19 and TRBJ2-3; D remains ambiguous. V was clipped by 7 bases and J by 4 bases, with 6 bases between them. CDR3 length: 11 amino acids. Germline loops: CDR1 LNHDA, CDR2 SQIVND (reference sequence). This CDR3 reads CASTLADTQYF. CDR3 DNA sequence: TGTGCCAGTACCTTAGCAGATACGCAGTATTTT. Full variable domain (rest looked up from reference TRBV19 and TRBJ2-3): DGGITQSPKYLFRKEGQNVTLSCEQNLNHDAMYWYRQDPGQGLRLIYYSQIVNDFQKGDIAEGYSVSREKKESFPLTVTSAQKNPTAFYLCASTLADTQYFGPGTRLTVL.

The chain uses TRBV6-4 and TRBJ2-2, with D unresolved. The CDR3 sequence is 13 residues long. The V gene's germline CDR1 is MRHNA and CDR2 SNTAGT. Trimming pared 4 bases from V and 3 bases from J, leaving 6 bases between. For the CDR3, the DNA is TGTGCCAGCAGTGCGTCGGACACCGGGGAGCTGTTTTTT. It yields the protein CASSASDTGELFF.

The chain joins TRBV7-9 to TRBJ2-5; TRBD2 matches at 10 bases. CDR1 SEHNR and CDR2 FQNEAQ come from the germline V gene (reference sequence). This CDR3 has 15 residues. V lost 5 bases to trimming and J lost 3 bases; unmatched junction nucleotides: 6. Here the CDR3 DNA reads TGTGCCAGCAGCCTTGGACTAGCGGAGAAAGAGACCCAGTACTTC. Amino acids: CASSLGLAEKETQYF.

There are a few counts of this clone. CDR3 protein: CASSEGQGTSEAFF. The DNA for the CDR3 is TGTGCCAGCAGTGAAGGACAGGGAACAAGTGAAGCTTTCTTT. This chain connects TRBV6-1 to TRBJ1-1; 7 nucleotides agree with TRBD1. With 1 base clipped from V and 7 bases from J, the junction kept 6 bases outside the gene matches. Looked up from germline, CDR1 is MNHNS and CDR2 is SASEGT. The CDR3 is 14 amino acids.

The chain recombines TRBV4-3 with TRBJ2-5, with a possible D match to TRBD2 (5 bases). Germline CDR1 and CDR2: LGHNA and YSLEER. Trimming took off 0 bases at V and 5 bases at J, with 10 bases between the two ends. The CDR3 spans 14 residues. CDR3 sequence: CASSQESGWETQYF. In DNA, the CDR3 is TGCGCCAGCAGCCAAGAGTCGGGGTGGGAGACCCAGTACTTC.

In this sample, this clone turned up a few times. J is TRBJ1-2 and V is TRBV7-9; D is unresolved. With 0 bases removed from V and 4 bases from J, the gap between germline ends came to 9 bases. CDR1 and CDR2 from the germline V gene are SEHNR and FQNEAQ (reference sequence). The CDR3 has 14 residues. CDR3 loop: CASSLALAFYGYTF. CDR3 nucleotide sequence: TGTGCCAGCAGCTTAGCACTTGCGTTCTATGGCTACACCTTC.

A word on this clone: At the DNA level, this CDR3 is encoded by other sequences in the same sample as well. The rearrangement joins TRBV30 to TRBJ1-1; D is possibly TRBD1 (5 bases). Looked up from germline, CDR1 is GTSNPN and CDR2 is SVGIG (reference sequence). This CDR3 is 14 amino acids long. V lost 4 bases and J 4 bases, leaving 16 bases between the germline ends. CDR3 loop: CAWTKGLGGTEAFF. Written as DNA, the CDR3 is TGTGCCTGGACCAAGGGACTTGGAGGCACTGAAGCTTTCTTT.

This clone was seen a handful of times. The rearrangement links TRBV30 to TRBJ1-5; maybe TRBD1 (5 bases). V was clipped by 3 bases and J by 3 bases, with 15 bases between them. The germline V gene has CDR1 GTSNPN and CDR2 SVGIG (reference sequence). The CDR3 spans 15 residues. CDR3 DNA sequence: TGTGCCTGGAGCGGGGGGAGCAGCCCCAATCAGCCCCAGCATTTT. This sequence encodes CAWSGGSSPNQPQHF.

The chain employs TRBV7-9 and TRBJ2-1; D possibly corresponds to TRBD1 (5 bases). The CDR3 sequence is 14 residues long. Trimming shortened V by 5 bases and J by 4 bases, and 12 bases separated the two germline ends. The germline CDR1 and CDR2 sequences are SEHNR and FQNEAQ (reference sequence). As DNA, the CDR3 is TGTGCCAGCAGCCCACTCACAGGATACAATGAGCAGTTCTTC. The encoded protein is CASSPLTGYNEQFF.

The chain employs TRBV9 and TRBJ2-1, with 9 nucleotides matching TRBD2. The CDR3 covers 16 residues. Trimming at V came to 5 bases and at J to 4 bases, leaving 10 bases not matched to a gene. Germline lookup yields CDR1 SGDLS and CDR2 YYNGEE. The CDR3 loop reads CASRPSETSGYNEQFF. For the CDR3, the DNA is TGTGCCAGCAGGCCTTCCGAGACTAGCGGATACAATGAGCAGTTCTTC.

The chain uses TRBV11-2 and TRBJ1-4; maybe TRBD1 (6 bases). The ends were cut back, 4 bases at V and 8 bases at J, with 20 bases in the middle. The V gene's germline CDR1 is SGHAT and CDR2 FQNNGV. CDR3 length: 16 amino acids. The CDR3 here is CASSSGQGRGREKLFF. The CDR3 nucleotides are TGTGCCAGCAGCTCGGGGCAGGGGCGCGGGAGGGAAAAACTGTTTTTT.